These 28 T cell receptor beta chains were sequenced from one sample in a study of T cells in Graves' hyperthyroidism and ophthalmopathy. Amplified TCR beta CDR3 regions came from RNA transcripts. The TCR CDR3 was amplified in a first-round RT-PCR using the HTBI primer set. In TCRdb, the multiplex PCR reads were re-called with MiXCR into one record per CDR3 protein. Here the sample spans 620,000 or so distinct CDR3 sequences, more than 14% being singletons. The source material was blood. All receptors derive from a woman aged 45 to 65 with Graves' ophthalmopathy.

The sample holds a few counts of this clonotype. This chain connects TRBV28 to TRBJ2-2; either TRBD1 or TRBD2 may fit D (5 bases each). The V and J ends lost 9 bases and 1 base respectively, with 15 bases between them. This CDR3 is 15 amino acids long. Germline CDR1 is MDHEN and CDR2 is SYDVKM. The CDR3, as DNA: TGTGCCAGTACTAGGGTAGGGGAGAACACCGGGGAGCTGTTTTTT. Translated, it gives CASTRVGENTGELFF.

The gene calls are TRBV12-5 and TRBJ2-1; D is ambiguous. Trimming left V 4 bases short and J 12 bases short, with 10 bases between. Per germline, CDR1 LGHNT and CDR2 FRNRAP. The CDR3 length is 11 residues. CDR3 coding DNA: TGTGCTAGTGGTTCGGACCGGAGGCAGTTCTTC. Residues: CASGSDRRQFF.

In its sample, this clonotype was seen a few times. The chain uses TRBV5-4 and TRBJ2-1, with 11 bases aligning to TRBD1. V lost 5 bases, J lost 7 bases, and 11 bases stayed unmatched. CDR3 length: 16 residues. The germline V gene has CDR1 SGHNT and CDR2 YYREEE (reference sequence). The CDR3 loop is CASRRPGTGGRNEQFF. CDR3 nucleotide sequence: TGTGCCAGCAGACGACCCGGGACAGGGGGAAGAAATGAGCAGTTCTTC.

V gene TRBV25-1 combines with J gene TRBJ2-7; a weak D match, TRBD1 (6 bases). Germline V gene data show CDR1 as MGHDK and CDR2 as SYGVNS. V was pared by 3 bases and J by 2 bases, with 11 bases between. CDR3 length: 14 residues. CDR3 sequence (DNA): TGTGCCAGCAGTGAGGGGGACAACACCTACGAGCAGTACTTC. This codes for CASSEGDNTYEQYF.

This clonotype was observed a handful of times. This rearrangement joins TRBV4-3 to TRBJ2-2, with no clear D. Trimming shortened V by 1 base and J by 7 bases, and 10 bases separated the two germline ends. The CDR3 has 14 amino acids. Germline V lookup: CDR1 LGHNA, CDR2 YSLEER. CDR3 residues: CASSQAQDHGELFF. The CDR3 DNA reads TGCGCCAGCAGCCAAGCGCAGGATCACGGGGAGCTGTTTTTT.

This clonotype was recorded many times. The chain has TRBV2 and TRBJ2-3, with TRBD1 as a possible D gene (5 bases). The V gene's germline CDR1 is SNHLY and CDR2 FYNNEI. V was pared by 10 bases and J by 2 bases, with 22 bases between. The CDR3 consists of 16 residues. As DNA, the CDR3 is TGTGCCACCCAGGGTAGCCTAATTTACTACACAGATACGCAGTATTTT. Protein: CATQGSLIYYTDTQYF.

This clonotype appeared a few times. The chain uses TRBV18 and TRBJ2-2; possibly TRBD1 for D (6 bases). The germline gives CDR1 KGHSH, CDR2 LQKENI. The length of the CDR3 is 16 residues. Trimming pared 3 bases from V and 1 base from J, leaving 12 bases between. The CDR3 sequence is CASSPSWTENTGELFF. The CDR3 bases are TGTGCCAGCTCACCTTCCTGGACAGAGAACACCGGGGAGCTGTTTTTT.

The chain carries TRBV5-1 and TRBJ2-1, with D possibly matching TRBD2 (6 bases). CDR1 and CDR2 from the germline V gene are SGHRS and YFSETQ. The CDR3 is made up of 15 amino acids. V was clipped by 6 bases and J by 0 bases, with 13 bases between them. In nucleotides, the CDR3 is TGCGCCAGCACCGAAACTAGCCACTCCTACAATGAGCAGTTCTTC. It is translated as CASTETSHSYNEQFF.

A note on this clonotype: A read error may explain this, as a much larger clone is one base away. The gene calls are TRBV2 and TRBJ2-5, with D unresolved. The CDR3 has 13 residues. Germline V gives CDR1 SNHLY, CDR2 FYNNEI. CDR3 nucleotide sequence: TGTGTCAGCACGGTCGATGTGGGAGAGACCCAGTACTTC. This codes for CVSTVDVGETQYF.

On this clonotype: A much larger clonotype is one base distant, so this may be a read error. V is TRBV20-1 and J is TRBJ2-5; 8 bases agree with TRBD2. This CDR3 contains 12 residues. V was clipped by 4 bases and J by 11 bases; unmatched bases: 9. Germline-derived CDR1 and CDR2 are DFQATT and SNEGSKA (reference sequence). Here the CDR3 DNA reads TGCAGTGCTAAATATAGCGGGGAACTACAGTACTTC. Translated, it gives CSAKYSGELQYF.

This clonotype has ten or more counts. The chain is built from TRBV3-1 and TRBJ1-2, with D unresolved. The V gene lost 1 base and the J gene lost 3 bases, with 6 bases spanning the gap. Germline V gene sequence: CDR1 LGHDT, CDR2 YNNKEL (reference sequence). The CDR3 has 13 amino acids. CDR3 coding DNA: TGTGCCAGCAGCCAAGTTGTTGACTATGGCTACACCTTC. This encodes CASSQVVDYGYTF.

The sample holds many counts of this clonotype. The CDR3 DNA is TGTGCCAGGAGACTAGCGGGAGAAGGAGGTACAGATACGCAGTATTTT. It is translated as CARRLAGEGGTDTQYF. J is TRBJ2-3 and V is TRBV28; the match to TRBD2 covers 12 bases. This CDR3 spans 16 amino acids. Germline CDR1 reads MDHEN; CDR2 reads SYDVKM. After removal of 9 bases from V and 3 bases from J, the junction contained 10 bases not matched to a gene.

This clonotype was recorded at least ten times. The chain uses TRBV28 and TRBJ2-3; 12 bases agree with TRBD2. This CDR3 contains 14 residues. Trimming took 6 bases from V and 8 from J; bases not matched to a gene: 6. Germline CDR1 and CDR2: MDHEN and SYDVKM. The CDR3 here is CASSPGLAGATQYF. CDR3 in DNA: TGTGCCAGCAGCCCGGGACTAGCGGGCGCTACGCAGTATTTT.

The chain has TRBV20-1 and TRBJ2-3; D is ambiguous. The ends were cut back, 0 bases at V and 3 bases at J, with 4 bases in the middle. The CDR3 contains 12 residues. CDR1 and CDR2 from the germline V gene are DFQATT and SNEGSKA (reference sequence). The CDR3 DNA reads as TGCAGTGCTAGAGAGGGGACAGATACGCAGTATTTT. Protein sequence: CSAREGTDTQYF.

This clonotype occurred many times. CDR3: CASSLTGRDYGYTF. CDR3 DNA: TGTGCCAGCAGCTTGACAGGGCGCGACTATGGCTACACCTTC. The chain carries TRBV5-6 and TRBJ1-2; a weak D match, TRBD1 (6 bases). Between the trimmed V and J ends, which lost 1 base and 3 bases, there was a span of 10 bases. Germline CDR1 SGHDT, CDR2 YYEEEE. This CDR3 region has 14 residues.

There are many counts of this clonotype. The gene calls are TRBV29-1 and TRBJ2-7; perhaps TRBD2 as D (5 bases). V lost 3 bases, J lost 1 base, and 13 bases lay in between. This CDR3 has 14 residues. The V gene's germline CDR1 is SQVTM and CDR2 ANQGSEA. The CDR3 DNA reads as TGCAGCGTTGATAAAGGGAAGCGGTCCTACGAGCAGTACTTC. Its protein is CSVDKGKRSYEQYF.

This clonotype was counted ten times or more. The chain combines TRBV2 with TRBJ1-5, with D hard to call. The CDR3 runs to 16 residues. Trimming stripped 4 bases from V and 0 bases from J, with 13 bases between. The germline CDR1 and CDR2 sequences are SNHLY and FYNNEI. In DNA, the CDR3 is TGTGCCAGCAGTGCCTTATCTTGGGATAGCAATCAGCCCCAGCATTTT. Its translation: CASSALSWDSNQPQHF.

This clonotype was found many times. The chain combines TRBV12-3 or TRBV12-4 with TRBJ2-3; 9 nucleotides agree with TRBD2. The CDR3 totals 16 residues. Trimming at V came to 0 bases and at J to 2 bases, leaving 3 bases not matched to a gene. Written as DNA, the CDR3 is TGTGCCAGCAGTTTAGCGGCTAGCGGGAACACAGATACGCAGTATTTT. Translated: CASSLAASGNTDTQYF.

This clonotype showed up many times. CDR3 nucleotides: TGTGCCTGGAGTGTGGACCCCTACGAGCAGTACTTC. Protein sequence: CAWSVDPYEQYF. The gene calls are TRBV30 and TRBJ2-7; D is unclear. CDR1 GTSNPN and CDR2 SVGIG come from the germline V gene (reference sequence). V gave up 0 bases and J gave up 2 bases, with 5 bases separating them. CDR3 length equals 12 residues.

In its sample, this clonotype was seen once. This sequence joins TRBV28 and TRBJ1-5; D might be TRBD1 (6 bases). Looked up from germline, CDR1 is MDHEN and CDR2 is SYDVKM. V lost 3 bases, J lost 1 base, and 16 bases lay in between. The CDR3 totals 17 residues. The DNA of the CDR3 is TGTGCCAGCAGTTTGGGGCAGGGGATCGACAGCAATCAGCCCCAGCATTTT. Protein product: CASSLGQGIDSNQPQHF.

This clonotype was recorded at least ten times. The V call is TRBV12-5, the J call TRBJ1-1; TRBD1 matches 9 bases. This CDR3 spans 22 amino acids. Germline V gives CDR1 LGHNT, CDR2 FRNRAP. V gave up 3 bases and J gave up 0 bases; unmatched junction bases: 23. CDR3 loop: CASGFPQPGQGLSVFMNTEAFF. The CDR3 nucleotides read TGTGCTAGTGGTTTTCCTCAACCGGGACAGGGCCTTTCAGTGTTCATGAACACTGAAGCTTTCTTT.

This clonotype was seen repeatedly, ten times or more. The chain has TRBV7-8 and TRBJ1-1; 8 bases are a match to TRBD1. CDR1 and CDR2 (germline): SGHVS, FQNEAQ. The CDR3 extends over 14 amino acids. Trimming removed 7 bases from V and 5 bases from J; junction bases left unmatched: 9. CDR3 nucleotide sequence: TGTGCCAGCACCGAACAGGGGGTGGGGACTGAAGCTTTCTTT. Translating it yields CASTEQGVGTEAFF.

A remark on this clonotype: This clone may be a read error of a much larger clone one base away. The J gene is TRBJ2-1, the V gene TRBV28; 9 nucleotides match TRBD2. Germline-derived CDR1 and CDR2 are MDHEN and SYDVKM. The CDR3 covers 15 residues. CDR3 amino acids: CVSPPSGSGSNEQFF. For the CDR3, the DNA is TGTGTCAGCCCCCCTTCGGGTAGCGGGAGCAATGAGCAGTTCTTC.

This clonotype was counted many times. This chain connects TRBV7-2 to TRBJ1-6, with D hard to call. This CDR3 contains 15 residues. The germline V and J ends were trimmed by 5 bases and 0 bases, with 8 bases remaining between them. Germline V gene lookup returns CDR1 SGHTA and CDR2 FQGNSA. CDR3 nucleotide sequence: TGTGCCAGCAGCCAAGATTCCTCCTATAATTCACCCCTCCACTTT. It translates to CASSQDSSYNSPLHF. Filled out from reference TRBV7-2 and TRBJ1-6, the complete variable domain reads GAGVSQSPSNKVTEKGKDVELRCDPISGHTALYWYRQSLGQGLEFLIYFQGNSAPDKSGLPSDRFSAERTGGSVSTLTIQRTQQEDSAVYLCASSQDSSYNSPLHFGNGTRLTVT.

The DNA for the CDR3 is TGTGCCAGCAGCTTAGGGGCAGGCAGCTACGTATCGCCCCAGCATTTT. Translating gives CASSLGAGSYVSPQHF. The chain combines TRBV7-9 with TRBJ1-5; no definite D call. The CDR3 runs to 16 residues. With 1 base removed from V and 9 bases from J, the gap between germline ends came to 19 bases. Germline assignment: CDR1 SEHNR and CDR2 FQNEAQ (reference sequence).

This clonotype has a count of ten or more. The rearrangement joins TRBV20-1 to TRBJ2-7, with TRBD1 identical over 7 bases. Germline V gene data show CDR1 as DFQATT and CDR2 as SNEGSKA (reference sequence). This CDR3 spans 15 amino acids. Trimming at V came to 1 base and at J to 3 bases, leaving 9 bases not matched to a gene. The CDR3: CSARAGQRSGYEQYF. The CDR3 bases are TGCAGTGCTAGAGCGGGACAGAGATCTGGCTACGAGCAGTACTTC.

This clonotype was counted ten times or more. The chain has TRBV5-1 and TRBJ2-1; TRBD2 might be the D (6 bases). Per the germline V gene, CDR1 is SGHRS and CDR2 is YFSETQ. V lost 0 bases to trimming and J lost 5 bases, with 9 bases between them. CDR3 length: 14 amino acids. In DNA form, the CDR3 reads TGCGCCAGCAGCTTGGGAAGGGAGGACAATGAGCAGTTCTTC. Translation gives CASSLGREDNEQFF.

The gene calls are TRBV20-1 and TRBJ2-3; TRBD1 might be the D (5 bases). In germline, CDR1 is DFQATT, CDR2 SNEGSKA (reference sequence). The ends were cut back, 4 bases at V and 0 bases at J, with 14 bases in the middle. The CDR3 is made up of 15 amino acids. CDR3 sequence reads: CSAKGTGTSTDTQYF. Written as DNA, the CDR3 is TGCAGTGCTAAGGGAACAGGAACTAGCACAGATACGCAGTATTTT.